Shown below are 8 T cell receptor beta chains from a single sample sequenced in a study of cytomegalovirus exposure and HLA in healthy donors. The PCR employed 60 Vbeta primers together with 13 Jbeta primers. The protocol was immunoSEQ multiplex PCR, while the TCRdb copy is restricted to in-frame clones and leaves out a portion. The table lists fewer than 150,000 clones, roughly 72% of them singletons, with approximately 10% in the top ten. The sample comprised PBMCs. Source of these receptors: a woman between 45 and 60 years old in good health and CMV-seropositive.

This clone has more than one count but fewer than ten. For the CDR3, the DNA is TGTGCCAGTAGTACCGAAACTAGCGGGGGGAGTAATGAGCAGTTCTTC. The encoded protein is CASSTETSGGSNEQFF. The rearrangement joins TRBV19 to TRBJ2-1; TRBD2 matches 12 bases. The junction had 8 bases not matched to a gene; V was cut back by 4 bases and J by 7 bases. The germline V gene has CDR1 LNHDA and CDR2 SQIVND (reference sequence). This CDR3 spans 16 amino acids.

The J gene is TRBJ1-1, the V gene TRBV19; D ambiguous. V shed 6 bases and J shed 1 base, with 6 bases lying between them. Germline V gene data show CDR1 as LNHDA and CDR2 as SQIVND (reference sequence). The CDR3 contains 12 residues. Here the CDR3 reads CASSRGNTEAFF. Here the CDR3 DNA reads TGTGCCAGTAGCCGGGGGAACACTGAAGCTTTCTTT.

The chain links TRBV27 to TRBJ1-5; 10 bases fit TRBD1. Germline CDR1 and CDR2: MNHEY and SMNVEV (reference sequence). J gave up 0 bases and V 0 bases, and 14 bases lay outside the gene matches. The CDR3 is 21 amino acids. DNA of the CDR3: TGTGCCAGCAGTTTATCGGGGCCGGGACAGGGGCTAACTGATAGCAATCAGCCCCAGCATTTT. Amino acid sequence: CASSLSGPGQGLTDSNQPQHF.

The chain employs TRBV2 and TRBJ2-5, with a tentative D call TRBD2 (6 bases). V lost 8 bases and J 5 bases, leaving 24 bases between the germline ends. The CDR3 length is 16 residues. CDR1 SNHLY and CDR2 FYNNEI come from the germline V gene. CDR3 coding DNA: TGTGCCAGCCGAAACCGAGGGAGCGGGCCTAGGGAGACCCAGTACTTC. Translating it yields CASRNRGSGPRETQYF. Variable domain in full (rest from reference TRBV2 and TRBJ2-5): EPEVTQTPSHQVTQMGQEVILRCVPISNHLYFYWYRQILGQKVEFLVSFYNNEISEKSEIFDDQFSVERPDGSNFTLKIRSTKLEDSAMYFCASRNRGSGPRETQYFGPGTRLLVL.

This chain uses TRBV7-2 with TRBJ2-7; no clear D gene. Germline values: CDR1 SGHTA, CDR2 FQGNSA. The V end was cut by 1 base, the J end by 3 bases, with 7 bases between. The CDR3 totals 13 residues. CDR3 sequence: CASSLEDIYEQYF. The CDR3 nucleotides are TGTGCCAGCAGCTTAGAAGACATCTACGAGCAGTACTTC.

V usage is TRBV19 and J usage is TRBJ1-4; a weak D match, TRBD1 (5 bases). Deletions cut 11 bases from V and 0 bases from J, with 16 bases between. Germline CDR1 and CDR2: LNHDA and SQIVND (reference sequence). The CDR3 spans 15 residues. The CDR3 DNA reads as TGTGCCTCAACCGGCCTAGGGGCAACTAATGAAAAACTGTTTTTT. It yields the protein CASTGLGATNEKLFF. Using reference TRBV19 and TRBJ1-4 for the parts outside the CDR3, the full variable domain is DGGITQSPKYLFRKEGQNVTLSCEQNLNHDAMYWYRQDPGQGLRLIYYSQIVNDFQKGDIAEGYSVSREKKESFPLTVTSAQKNPTAFYLCASTGLGATNEKLFFGSGTQLSVL.

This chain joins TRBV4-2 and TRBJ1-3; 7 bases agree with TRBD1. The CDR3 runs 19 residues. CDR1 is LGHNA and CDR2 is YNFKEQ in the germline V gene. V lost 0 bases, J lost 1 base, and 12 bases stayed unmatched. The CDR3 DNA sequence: TGTGCCAGCAGCCAAGAGACAGCACGAGCAGGGGGTTCTGGAAACACCATATATTTT. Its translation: CASSQETARAGGSGNTIYF.

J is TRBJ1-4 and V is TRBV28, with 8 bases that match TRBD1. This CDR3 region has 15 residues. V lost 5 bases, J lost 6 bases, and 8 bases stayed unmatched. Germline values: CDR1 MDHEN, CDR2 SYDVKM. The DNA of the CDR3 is TGTGCCAGCAGTCAGCAGGGGGCCGGGGATGAAAAACTGTTTTTT. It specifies CASSQQGAGDEKLFF. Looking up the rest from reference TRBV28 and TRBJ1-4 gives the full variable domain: DVKVTQSSRYLVKRTGEKVFLECVQDMDHENMFWYRQDPGLGLRLIYFSYDVKMKEKGDIPEGYSVSREKKERFSLILESASTNQTSMYLCASSQQGAGDEKLFFGSGTQLSVL.